This T cell receptor (beta chain) came from a study of preoperative IRX-2 immunotherapy in early breast cancer. Assay used: immunoSEQ multiplex PCR; TCRdb lists only in-frame clones, some missing. The sample records roughly 62,000 clones, around 94% being singletons. V trimming: 3 bases; J trimming: 4 bases; junction bases outside the gene matches: 11. Per germline, CDR1 MGHRA and CDR2 YSYEKL. The CDR3 extends over 18 amino acids. Regarding treatment: preoperative locoregional IRX-2 cytokine immunotherapy. This sample was gathered from a patient treated with IRX-2 immunotherapy. The chain has TRBV4-1 and TRBJ2-5; 13 bases map to TRBD2. The sequence derives from a human donor with breast cancer. In DNA form, the CDR3 reads TGCGCCAGCAGCCATTTCGGTACTAGCGGGGGGGCAGGAGAGACCCAGTACTTC. Protein product: CASSHFGTSGGAGETQYF.